Shown below are 2 T cell receptor beta chains from a single sample sequenced in a study of blood T cell repertoires in COVID-19 (dated by TCRdb to the early 2020s). Receptor libraries were prepared by the immunoSEQ multiplex PCR assay. Here the immuneACCESS table is served through TCRdb, limited to in-frame sequences with V and J called. Missing clones are a known gap in these copies; in checked studies unresolved V genes cover under half, and the rest lacks a known reason. In all, the sample holds tens of thousands of clones, and around two thirds of those were seen once. The ten largest clonotypes hold about 3.9% of the sample. Input material: peripheral blood. The source is a man aged 70-80 years with COVID-19, enrolled during active disease.

The chain joins TRBV23-1 to TRBJ2-7, with 8 bases identical to TRBD1. TRBV23-1 counts as an open reading frame of uncertain function. CDR3 size: 11 residues. V gave up 11 bases and J gave up 2 bases; unmatched junction bases: 2. The CDR3 reads CAGQGAYEQYF. The CDR3 DNA follows: TGCGCCGGACAGGGAGCCTACGAGCAGTACTTC.

This chain joins TRBV12-5 and TRBJ1-5, with 9 bases fitting TRBD1. V was clipped by 5 bases and J by 6 bases; unmatched bases: 8. The CDR3 loop spans 15 amino acids. CDR1 is LGHNT and CDR2 is FRNRAP in the germline V gene. The chain's CDR3 is CASGEGQGLGQPQHF. In DNA form, the CDR3 reads TGTGCTAGTGGTGAGGGACAGGGACTAGGTCAGCCCCAGCATTTT.